Listed below are T cell receptor beta chains from one sample, sequenced in a study of T cell repertoires in cytomegalovirus infection. TCRdb fed the reads into MiXCR, producing one record per CDR3 protein. Seen here are approximately 1,000,000 distinct CDR3 sequences, 31% observed once, and the top ten hold roughly 13%. These receptors are not linked to any known antigen. The sequencing here drew on cultured CD8+ T cells from PBMCs, taken from culture after CMV antigen stimulation. The receptors derive from a human donor in good health (CMV status not recorded). Some clones in this sample may be carry-over from other donors' samples. Each CDR3 is given with its conserved first and last residue. D genes are given only for firm matches. Clone size appears in some rows only: once, few, many, or a class for an expanded clone.

J,D,size,V,CDR3,DNA
TRBJ2-7,TRBD1,few,TRBV27,CASSPEGGQGADEQYF,TGTGCCAGCAGCCCAGAAGGGGGACAGGGGGCCGACGAGCAGTACTTC
TRBJ2-5,NA,few,TRBV7-9,CASSDNSGIPRETQYF,TGTGCCAGCAGCGATAATTCCGGGATTCCGAGGGAGACCCAGTACTTC
TRBJ1-1,NA,once,TRBV7-3,CASSFGPVYTEAFF,TGTGCCAGCAGCTTCGGGCCTGTCTACACTGAAGCTTTCTTT
TRBJ1-1,NA,few,TRBV28,CASSSPPARLNTEAFF,TGTGCCAGCAGTTCCCCTCCGGCGAGGTTGAACACTGAAGCTTTCTTT
TRBJ1-1,TRBD1,few,TRBV7-6,CASSLAPDRADTEAFF,TGTGCCAGCAGCTTAGCCCCCGACAGGGCCGACACTGAAGCTTTCTTT
TRBJ1-2,TRBD1,few,TRBV7-6,CASSQLAANRGGYGYTF,TGTGCCAGCAGCCAATTAGCGGCGAACAGGGGAGGCTATGGCTACACCTTC
TRBJ2-7,TRBD1,NA,TRBV2,CASTPDRVYEQYF,TGTGCCAGCACCCCTGACAGGGTCTACGAGCAGTACTTC
TRBJ1-1,NA,NA,TRBV6-2/TRBV6-3,CASSYSLANTEAFF,TGTGCCAGCAGTTACTCCTTGGCGAACACTGAAGCTTTCTTT
TRBJ1-2,TRBD1,few,TRBV27,CASSSRWTGGFANYGYTF,TGTGCCAGCAGTTCCCGGTGGACAGGAGGTTTTGCTAACTATGGCTACACCTTC
TRBJ2-3,NA,many,TRBV10-3,CAISEYPGTDTQYF,TGTGCCATCAGTGAGTACCCCGGGACAGATACGCAGTATTTT
TRBJ1-1,NA,few,TRBV4-2,CASSQGGGVLTEAFF,TGTGCCAGCAGCCAAGGTGGGGGGGTCTTGACTGAAGCTTTCTTT
TRBJ2-1,TRBD1,few,TRBV4-3,CASSQDLPGQGVREQFF,TGCGCCAGCAGCCAAGATCTTCCTGGACAGGGGGTGAGGGAGCAGTTCTTC
TRBJ2-1,NA,once,TRBV4-1,CASSPQGGDHNEQFF,TGCGCCAGCAGCCCCCAGGGCGGGGACCACAATGAGCAGTTCTTC
TRBJ2-1,TRBD2,many,TRBV27,CASSLGLAFYNEQFF,TGTGCCAGCAGTTTGGGACTAGCTTTCTACAATGAGCAGTTCTTC
TRBJ2-3,NA,NA,TRBV6-2/TRBV6-3,CASSYRAISQDTQYF,TGTGCCAGCAGTTACCGGGCGATTTCACAGGATACGCAGTATTTT
TRBJ2-1,NA,NA,TRBV14,CASSQDLGGPYNEQFF,TGTGCCAGCAGCCAAGATCTCGGGGGGCCTTACAATGAGCAGTTCTTC
TRBJ2-1,TRBD2,many,TRBV7-2,CASSLALGGYNEQFF,TGTGCCAGCAGCTTAGCGCTGGGAGGGTACAATGAGCAGTTCTTC
TRBJ1-1,NA,many,TRBV7-9,CASSDYRDKNTEAFF,TGTGCCAGCAGCGATTACCGGGACAAAAACACTGAAGCTTTCTTT
TRBJ1-3,NA,NA,TRBV2,CASSEFGQIGNTIYF,TGTGCCAGCAGTGAATTTGGGCAGATAGGAAACACCATATATTTT
TRBJ1-1,TRBD1,NA,TRBV13,CANSSLTGGMNTEAFF,TGTGCCAACAGTTCCTTGACAGGGGGAATGAACACTGAAGCTTTCTTT
TRBJ1-1,NA,NA,TRBV4-1,CASSHRGVTEAFF,TGCGCCAGCAGCCACCGGGGGGTTACTGAAGCTTTCTTT
TRBJ2-1,TRBD2,few,TRBV7-9,CASSWRLANEQFF,TGTGCCAGCAGCTGGCGACTAGCCAATGAGCAGTTCTTC
TRBJ2-1,NA,NA,TRBV7-9,CASNRDPQPYNEQFF,TGTGCCAGTAACCGGGATCCTCAACCTTACAATGAGCAGTTCTTC
TRBJ2-2,TRBD2,many,TRBV7-8,CASSSLLAGVPGELFF,TGTGCCAGCAGCTCGCTCCTAGCGGGGGTTCCCGGGGAGCTGTTTTTT
TRBJ1-2,TRBD1,NA,TRBV10-3,CAISELQGDYTF,TGTGCCATCAGTGAGTTACAGGGGGACTACACCTTC
TRBJ2-2,TRBD2,NA,TRBV28,CASIPRGNGRAGELFF,TGTGCCAGCATCCCCAGGGGAAACGGGAGGGCCGGGGAGCTGTTTTTT
TRBJ1-1,NA,NA,TRBV4-1,CASSQGSGPWAEAFF,TGCGCCAGCAGCCAAGGGTCGGGCCCTTGGGCTGAAGCTTTCTTT
TRBJ2-1,NA,NA,TRBV15,CATSRVVDGNEQFF,TGTGCCACCAGCAGAGTAGTGGACGGCAATGAGCAGTTCTTC
TRBJ2-7,NA,NA,TRBV6-1,CASGGSYEQYF,TGTGCCAGCGGCGGGTCATACGAGCAGTACTTC
TRBJ2-2,NA,few,TRBV7-9,CASNPRDRANTGELFF,TGTGCCAGCAACCCCCGGGATAGGGCGAACACCGGGGAGCTGTTTTTT
TRBJ2-1,NA,few,TRBV6-2/TRBV6-3,CASSLPRYTGNEQFF,TGTGCCAGCAGCCTACCCCGCTATACCGGCAATGAGCAGTTCTTC
TRBJ2-5,NA,few,TRBV29-1,CSVELSGETQYF,TGCAGCGTTGAACTCTCCGGGGAGACCCAGTACTTC
TRBJ1-1,TRBD1,NA,TRBV7-3,CASSFAPFLPQYRGQVMSEAFF,TGTGCCAGCAGCTTTGCCCCTTTCCTACCCCAATACCGGGGACAGGTTATGTCTGAAGCTTTCTTT
TRBJ1-2,TRBD1,NA,TRBV20-1,CSARGAILQGGRNYGYTF,TGCAGTGCTAGAGGCGCAATCCTACAGGGGGGAAGAAACTATGGCTACACCTTC